This T cell receptor (beta chain) emerged from a study of T cells after yellow fever vaccination. TCRdb used MiXCR to reprocess the 5' RACE reads, holding one entry per CDR3 protein. The data contain more than 450,000 distinct CDR3 sequences, 21% of them singletons. The CDR3 is made up of 12 amino acids. V lost 3 bases and J lost 4, with 9 bases in between. Germline V gene sequence: CDR1 SQVTM, CDR2 ANQGSEA. This clonotype was picked up a small number of times. The sample here was PBMCs, taken approximately 20 days after the first yellow fever vaccination. The V call is TRBV29-1, the J call TRBJ1-1; perhaps TRBD1 as D (5 bases). The TCR comes from a man in his late teens or twenties who received the YFV17D yellow fever vaccine. The CDR3 sequence is CSVEGGLTEAFF. CDR3 sequence (DNA): TGCAGCGTTGAGGGGGGACTCACTGAAGCTTTCTTT.